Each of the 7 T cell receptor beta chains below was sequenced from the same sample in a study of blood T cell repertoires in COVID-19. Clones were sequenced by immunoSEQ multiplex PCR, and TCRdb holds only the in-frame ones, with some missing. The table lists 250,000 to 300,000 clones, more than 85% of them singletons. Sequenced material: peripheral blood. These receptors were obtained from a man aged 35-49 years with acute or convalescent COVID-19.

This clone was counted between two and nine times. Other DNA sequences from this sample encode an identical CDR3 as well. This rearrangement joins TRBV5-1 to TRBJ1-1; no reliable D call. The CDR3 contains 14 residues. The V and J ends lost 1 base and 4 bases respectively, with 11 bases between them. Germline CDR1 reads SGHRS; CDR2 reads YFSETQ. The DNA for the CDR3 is TGCGCCAGCAGCTTGAGAGGGCTTGGCACTGAAGCTTTCTTT. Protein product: CASSLRGLGTEAFF.

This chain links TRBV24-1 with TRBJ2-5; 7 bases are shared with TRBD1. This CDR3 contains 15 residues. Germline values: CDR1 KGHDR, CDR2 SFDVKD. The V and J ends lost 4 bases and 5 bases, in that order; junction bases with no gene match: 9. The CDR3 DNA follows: TGTGCCACCAGTGACCCTACAGGGGTTGGGGAGACCCAGTACTTC. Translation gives CATSDPTGVGETQYF.

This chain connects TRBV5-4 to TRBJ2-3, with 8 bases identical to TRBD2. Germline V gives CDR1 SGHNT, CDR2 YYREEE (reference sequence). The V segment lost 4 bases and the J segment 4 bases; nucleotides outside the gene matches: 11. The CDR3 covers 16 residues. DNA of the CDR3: TGTGCCAGCAGCCGGCGGGCGGGGGGTGGCTCAGATACGCAGTATTTT. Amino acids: CASSRRAGGGSDTQYF.

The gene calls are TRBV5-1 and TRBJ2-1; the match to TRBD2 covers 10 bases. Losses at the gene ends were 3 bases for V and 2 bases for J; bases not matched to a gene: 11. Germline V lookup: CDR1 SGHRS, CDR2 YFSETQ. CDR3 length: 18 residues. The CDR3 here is CASSWLAGATGTYNEQFF. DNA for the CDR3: TGCGCCAGCAGCTGGCTAGCGGGGGCCACGGGGACCTACAATGAGCAGTTCTTC.

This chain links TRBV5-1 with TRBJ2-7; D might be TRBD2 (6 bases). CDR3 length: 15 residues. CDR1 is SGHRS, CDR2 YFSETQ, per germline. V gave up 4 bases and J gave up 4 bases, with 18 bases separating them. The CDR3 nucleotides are TGCGCCAGCAGCCCCCGGGGCGGGGACGCTTACGAGCAGTACTTC. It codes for CASSPRGGDAYEQYF.

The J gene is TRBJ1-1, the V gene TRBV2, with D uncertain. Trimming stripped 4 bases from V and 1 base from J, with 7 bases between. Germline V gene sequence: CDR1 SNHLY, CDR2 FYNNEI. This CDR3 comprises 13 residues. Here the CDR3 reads CASSALENTEAFF. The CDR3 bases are TGTGCCAGCAGTGCCCTAGAGAACACTGAAGCTTTCTTT.

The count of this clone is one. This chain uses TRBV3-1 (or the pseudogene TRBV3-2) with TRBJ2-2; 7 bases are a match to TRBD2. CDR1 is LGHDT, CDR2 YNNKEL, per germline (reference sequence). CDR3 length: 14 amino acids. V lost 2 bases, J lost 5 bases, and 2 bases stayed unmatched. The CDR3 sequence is CASSQRGETGELFF. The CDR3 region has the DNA TGTGCCAGCAGCCAACGGGGGGAAACCGGGGAGCTGTTTTTT.